The source of this T cell receptor beta chain is a study of Tregs in tolerant kidney transplant recipients. This clone appeared a single time. Per the germline V gene, CDR1 is MNHNS and CDR2 is SASEGT. The V gene end was trimmed by 5 bases and the J gene end by 0 bases; junction bases not matched to a gene: 5. The CDR3 loop spans 15 amino acids. Generated by immunoSEQ multiplex PCR, the TCRdb table keeps only in-frame clones and is missing some. The sample lists about 73,000 clones, 95% to 98% occurring once. This chain connects TRBV6-1 to TRBJ1-1; 8 nucleotides agree with TRBD1. Here the sequenced sample was CD4+ T cells from blood, taken before the transplant. The sequence was collected from a human donor who received a combined kidney and bone marrow transplant. The chain's CDR3 is CASSSLRGLNTEAFF. The CDR3 nucleotides are TGTGCCAGCAGTTCACTCAGGGGGCTGAACACTGAAGCTTTCTTT.